The source of this T cell receptor beta chain is a study of identical twins. Each CDR3 protein is one row after TCRdb ran MiXCR on the 5' RACE reads. The data contain about 300,000 distinct CDR3 sequences, roughly 12% of them seen just once; the ten biggest clones take up 7.2%. In germline, CDR1 is ENHRY, CDR2 SYGVKD. This CDR3 is built from 16 residues. V lost 3 bases to trimming and J lost 4 bases; unmatched junction nucleotides: 6. This clonotype was recorded many times. This sample also appeared in a second study, on yellow fever vaccine responses in identical twins.

The clonotype was recovered from a woman under 30 in good health. The genes are TRBV10-3 and TRBJ2-1, with 10 nucleotides matching TRBD2. The source material was CD8+ T cells sorted from blood. CDR3 coding DNA: TGTGCCATCAGTGACCCTAGCGGGAGCGGGTACAATGAGCAGTTCTTC. Protein product: CAISDPSGSGYNEQFF.